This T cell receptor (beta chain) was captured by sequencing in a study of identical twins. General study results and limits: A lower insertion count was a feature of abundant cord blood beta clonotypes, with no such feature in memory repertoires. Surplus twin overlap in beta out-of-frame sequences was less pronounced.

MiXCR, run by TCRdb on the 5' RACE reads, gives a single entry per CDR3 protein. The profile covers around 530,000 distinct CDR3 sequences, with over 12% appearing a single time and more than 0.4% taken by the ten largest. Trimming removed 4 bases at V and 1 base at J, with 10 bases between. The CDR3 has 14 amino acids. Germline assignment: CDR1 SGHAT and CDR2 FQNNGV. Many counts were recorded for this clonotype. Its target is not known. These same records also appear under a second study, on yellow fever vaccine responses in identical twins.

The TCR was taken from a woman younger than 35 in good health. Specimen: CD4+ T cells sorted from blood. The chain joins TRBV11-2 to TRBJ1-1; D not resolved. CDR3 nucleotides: TGTGCCAGCAGCTCCCAGACGGGGAACACTGAAGCTTTCTTT. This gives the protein CASSSQTGNTEAFF.